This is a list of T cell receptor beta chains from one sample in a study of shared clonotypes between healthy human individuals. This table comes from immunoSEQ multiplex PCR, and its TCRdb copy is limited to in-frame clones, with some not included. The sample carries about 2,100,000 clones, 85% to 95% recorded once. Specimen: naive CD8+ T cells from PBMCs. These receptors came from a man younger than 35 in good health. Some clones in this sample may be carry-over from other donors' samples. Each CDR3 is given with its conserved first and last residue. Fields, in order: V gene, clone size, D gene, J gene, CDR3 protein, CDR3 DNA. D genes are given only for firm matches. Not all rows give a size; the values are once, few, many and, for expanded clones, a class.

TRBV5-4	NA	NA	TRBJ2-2	CASSLGGRLAGELFF	TGTGCCAGCAGCTTGGGGGGGCGCCTGGCCGGGGAGCTGTTTTTT
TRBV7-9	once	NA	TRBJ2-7	CASSLGWGGYYEQYF	TGTGCCAGCAGCCTAGGCTGGGGTGGGTACTACGAGCAGTACTTC
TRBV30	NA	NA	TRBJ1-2	CAWSDPGEPANYGYTF	TGTGCCTGGAGTGACCCTGGGGAGCCTGCTAACTATGGCTACACCTTC
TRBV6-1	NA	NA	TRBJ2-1	CASSEGDSYNEQFF	TGTGCCAGCAGCGAGGGGGACTCCTACAATGAGCAGTTCTTC
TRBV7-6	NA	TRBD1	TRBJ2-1	CASSLRQGGPNEQFF	TGTGCCAGCAGCTTGCGACAGGGTGGCCCCAATGAGCAGTTCTTC
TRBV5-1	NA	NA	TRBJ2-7	CASSFSAQVVGLSYEQYF	TGCGCCAGCAGCTTTTCCGCCCAGGTGGTGGGCCTCTCCTACGAGCAGTACTTC
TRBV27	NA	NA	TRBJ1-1	CASSSHGQLNTEAFF	TGTGCCAGCAGTTCCCATGGACAGTTGAACACTGAAGCTTTCTTT
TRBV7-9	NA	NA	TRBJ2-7	CASSPGRTYEQYF	TGTGCCAGCAGCCCGGGGAGGACCTACGAGCAGTACTTC
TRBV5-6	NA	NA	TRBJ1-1	CASSLAGANTEAFF	TGTGCCAGCAGCTTGGCAGGGGCCAACACTGAAGCTTTCTTT
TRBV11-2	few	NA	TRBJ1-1	CASSSSGGAFF	TGTGCCAGCAGCTCGAGCGGCGGGGCTTTCTTT
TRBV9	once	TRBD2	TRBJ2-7	CASSIGTSGNHYEQYF	TGTGCCAGCAGCATTGGGACTAGCGGGAACCACTACGAGCAGTACTTC
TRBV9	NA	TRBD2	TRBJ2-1	CASSVVGSGLDNEQFF	TGTGCCAGCAGCGTAGTGGGTAGCGGGTTGGACAATGAGCAGTTCTTC
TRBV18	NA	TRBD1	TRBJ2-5	CASSPDRGWETQYF	TGTGCCAGCTCCCCGGACAGGGGCTGGGAGACCCAGTACTTC
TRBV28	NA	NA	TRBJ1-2	CASTLGGAYGYTF	TGTGCCAGCACCCTTGGGGGGGCCTATGGCTACACCTTC
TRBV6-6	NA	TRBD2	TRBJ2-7	CASSYSSGVYEQYF	TGTGCCAGCAGTTATTCTAGCGGGGTGTACGAGCAGTACTTC
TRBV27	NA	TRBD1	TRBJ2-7	CASSSGQGVTPREQYF	TGTGCCAGCAGTTCGGGACAGGGGGTAACACCTCGCGAGCAGTACTTC
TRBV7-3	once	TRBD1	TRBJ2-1	CASSSSGTAFDEQFF	TGTGCCAGCAGCTCCTCCGGGACAGCCTTCGATGAGCAGTTCTTC
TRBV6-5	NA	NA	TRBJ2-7	CASSYAVGSGLEQYF	TGTGCCAGCAGTTACGCGGTGGGGTCGGGACTCGAGCAGTACTTC
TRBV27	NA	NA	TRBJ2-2	CASRGYTGELFF	TGTGCCAGCAGGGGGTACACCGGGGAGCTGTTTTTT
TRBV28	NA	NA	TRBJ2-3	CASSSQGWTDTQYF	TGTGCCAGCAGTTCCCAGGGCTGGACAGATACGCAGTATTTT
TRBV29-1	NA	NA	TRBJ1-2	CSAEGWGPNYGYTF	TGCAGCGCAGAGGGCTGGGGACCCAACTATGGCTACACCTTC
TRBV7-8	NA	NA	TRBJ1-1	CASSLALMGMNTEAFF	TGTGCCAGCAGCTTAGCGCTTATGGGCATGAACACTGAAGCTTTCTTT
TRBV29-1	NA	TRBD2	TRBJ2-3	CSVVGLTGTSGSTDTQYF	TGCAGCGTTGTGGGCCTGACCGGGACTAGCGGGAGCACAGATACGCAGTATTTT
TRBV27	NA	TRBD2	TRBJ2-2	CASSIPLTSGRAGELFF	TGTGCCAGCAGTATCCCCTTGACTAGCGGGAGGGCCGGGGAGCTGTTTTTT
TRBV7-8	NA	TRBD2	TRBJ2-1	CASTAGLAGAQPYNEQFF	TGTGCCAGCACCGCGGGACTAGCGGGAGCCCAGCCCTACAATGAGCAGTTCTTC
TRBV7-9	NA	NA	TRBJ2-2	CARTTSVGGELFF	TGTGCCAGAACGACATCCGTCGGCGGGGAGCTGTTTTTT
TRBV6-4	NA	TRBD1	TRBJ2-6	CANPGGSSGANVLTF	TGTGCCAACCCAGGGGGTAGCTCTGGGGCCAACGTCCTGACTTTC
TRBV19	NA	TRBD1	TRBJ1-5	CASTPDRGNNQPQHF	TGTGCCAGTACCCCTGACAGGGGGAACAATCAGCCCCAGCATTTT
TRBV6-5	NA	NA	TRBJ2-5	CASSSATRGTQYF	TGTGCCAGCAGTTCCGCGACTAGAGGGACCCAGTACTTC
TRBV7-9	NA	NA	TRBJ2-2	CASGIAVGELFF	TGTGCCAGCGGGATAGCGGTCGGGGAGCTGTTTTTT
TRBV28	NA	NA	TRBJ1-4	CASSRQGGRTNEKLFF	TGTGCCAGCAGCCGCCAGGGAGGTAGAACTAATGAAAAACTGTTTTTT
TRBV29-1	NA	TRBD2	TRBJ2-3	CSVGASGYTDTQYF	TGCAGCGTTGGAGCTAGCGGATACACAGATACGCAGTATTTT
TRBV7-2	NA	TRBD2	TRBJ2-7	CASSLLAGPYEQYF	TGTGCCAGCAGCCTACTAGCGGGCCCGTACGAGCAGTACTTC
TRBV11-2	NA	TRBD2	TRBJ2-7	CASTPGLAGGEGYEQYF	TGTGCCAGCACCCCGGGACTAGCGGGAGGGGAGGGGTACGAGCAGTACTTC
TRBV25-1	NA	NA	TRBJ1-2	CASSESNLDPYGYTF	TGTGCCAGCAGTGAATCTAATCTTGACCCCTATGGCTACACCTTC
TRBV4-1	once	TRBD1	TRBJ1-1	CASSRDRATNTEAFF	TGCGCCAGCAGCCGGGACAGGGCTACGAACACTGAAGCTTTCTTT
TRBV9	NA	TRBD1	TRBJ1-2	CASSAPGTGFGYTF	TGTGCCAGCAGCGCCCCCGGGACAGGGTTTGGCTACACCTTC
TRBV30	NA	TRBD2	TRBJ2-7	CAWSGGLALAYEQYF	TGTGCCTGGAGTGGGGGACTAGCTTTAGCCTACGAGCAGTACTTC
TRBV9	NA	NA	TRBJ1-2	CASSVAGTANYGYTF	TGTGCCAGCAGCGTCGCCGGGACGGCGAACTATGGCTACACCTTC
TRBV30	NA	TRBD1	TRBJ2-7	CAWSPRTGVAYEQYF	TGTGCCTGGAGTCCAAGGACAGGCGTCGCCTACGAGCAGTACTTC
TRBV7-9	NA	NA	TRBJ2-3	CASSLVDGYQGTQYF	TGTGCCAGCAGCTTAGTGGACGGGTATCAGGGGACGCAGTATTTT
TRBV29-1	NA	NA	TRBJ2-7	CSVVPGGKYEQYF	TGCAGCGTTGTCCCGGGGGGCAAATACGAGCAGTACTTC
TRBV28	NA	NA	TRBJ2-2	CASSPPGLPTGELFF	TGTGCCAGCAGTCCCCCGGGACTGCCAACCGGGGAGCTGTTTTTT
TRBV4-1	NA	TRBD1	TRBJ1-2	CASSQDRGPSGGYTF	TGCGCCAGCAGCCAAGATAGGGGGCCGTCGGGTGGCTACACCTTC
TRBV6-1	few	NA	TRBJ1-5	CASSELRDQPQHF	TGTGCCAGCAGTGAACTGAGGGATCAGCCCCAGCATTTT
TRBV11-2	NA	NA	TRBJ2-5	CASSWAGTLLEGTQYF	TGTGCCAGCAGCTGGGCCGGGACTCTTCTGGAAGGGACCCAGTACTTC
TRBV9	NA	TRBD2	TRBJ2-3	CASSVGVSGSPRGSGDTQYF	TGTGCCAGCAGCGTAGGGGTTAGCGGGAGTCCCCGCGGGAGTGGCGATACGCAGTATTTT